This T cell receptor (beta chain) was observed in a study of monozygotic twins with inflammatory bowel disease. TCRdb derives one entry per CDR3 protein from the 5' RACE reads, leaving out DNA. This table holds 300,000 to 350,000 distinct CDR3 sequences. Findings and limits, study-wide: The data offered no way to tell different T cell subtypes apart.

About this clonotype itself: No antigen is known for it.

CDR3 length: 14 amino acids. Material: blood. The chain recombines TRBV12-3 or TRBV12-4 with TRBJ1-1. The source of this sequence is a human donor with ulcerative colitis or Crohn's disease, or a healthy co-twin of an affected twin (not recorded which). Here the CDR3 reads CASTRNWVGTEAFF.